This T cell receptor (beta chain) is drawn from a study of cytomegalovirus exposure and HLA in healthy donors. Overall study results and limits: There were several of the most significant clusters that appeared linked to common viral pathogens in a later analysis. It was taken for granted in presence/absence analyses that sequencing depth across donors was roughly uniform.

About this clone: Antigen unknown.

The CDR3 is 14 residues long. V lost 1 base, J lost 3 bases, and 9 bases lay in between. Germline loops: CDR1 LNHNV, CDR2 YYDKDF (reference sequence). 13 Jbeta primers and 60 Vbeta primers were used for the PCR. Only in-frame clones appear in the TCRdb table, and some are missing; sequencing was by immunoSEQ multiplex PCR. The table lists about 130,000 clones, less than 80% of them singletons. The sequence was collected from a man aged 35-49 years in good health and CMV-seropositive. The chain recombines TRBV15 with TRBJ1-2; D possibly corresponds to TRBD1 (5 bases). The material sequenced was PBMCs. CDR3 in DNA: TGTGCCACCAGCAGAGGCCAGGGCGACTATGGCTACACCTTC. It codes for CATSRGQGDYGYTF.